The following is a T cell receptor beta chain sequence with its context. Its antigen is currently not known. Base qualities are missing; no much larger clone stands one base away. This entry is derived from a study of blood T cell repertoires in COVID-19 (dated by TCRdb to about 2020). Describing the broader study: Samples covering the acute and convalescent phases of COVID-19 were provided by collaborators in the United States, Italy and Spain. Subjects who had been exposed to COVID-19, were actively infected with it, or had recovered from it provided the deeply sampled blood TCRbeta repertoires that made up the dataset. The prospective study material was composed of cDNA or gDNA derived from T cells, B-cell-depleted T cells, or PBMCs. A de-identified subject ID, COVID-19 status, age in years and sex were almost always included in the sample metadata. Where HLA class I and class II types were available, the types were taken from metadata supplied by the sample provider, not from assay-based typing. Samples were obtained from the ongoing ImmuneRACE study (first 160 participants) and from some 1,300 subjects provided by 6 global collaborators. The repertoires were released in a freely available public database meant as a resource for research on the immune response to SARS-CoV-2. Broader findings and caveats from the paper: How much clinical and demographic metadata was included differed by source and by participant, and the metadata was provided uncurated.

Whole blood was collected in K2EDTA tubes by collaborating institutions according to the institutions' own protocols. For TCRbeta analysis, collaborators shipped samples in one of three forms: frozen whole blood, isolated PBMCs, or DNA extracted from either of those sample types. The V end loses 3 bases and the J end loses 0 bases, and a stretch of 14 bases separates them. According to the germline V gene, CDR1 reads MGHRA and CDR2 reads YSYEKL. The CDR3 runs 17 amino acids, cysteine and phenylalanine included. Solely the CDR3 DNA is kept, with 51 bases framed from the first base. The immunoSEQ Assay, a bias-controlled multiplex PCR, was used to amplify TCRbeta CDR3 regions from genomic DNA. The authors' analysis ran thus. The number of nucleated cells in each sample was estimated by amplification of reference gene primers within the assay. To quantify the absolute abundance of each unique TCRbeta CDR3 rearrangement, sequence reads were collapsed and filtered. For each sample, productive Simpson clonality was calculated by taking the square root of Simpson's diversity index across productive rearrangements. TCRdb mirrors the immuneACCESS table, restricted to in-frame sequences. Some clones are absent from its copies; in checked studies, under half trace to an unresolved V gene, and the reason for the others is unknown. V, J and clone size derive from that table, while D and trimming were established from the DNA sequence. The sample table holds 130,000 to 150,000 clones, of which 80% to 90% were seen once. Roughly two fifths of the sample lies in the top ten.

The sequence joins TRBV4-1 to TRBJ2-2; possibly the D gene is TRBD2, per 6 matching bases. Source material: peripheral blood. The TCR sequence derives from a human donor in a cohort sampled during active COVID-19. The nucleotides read TGCGCCAGCAGCCAGGGCCGGGGGTACACGAACACCGGGGAGCTGTTTTTT. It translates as CASSQGRGYTNTGELFF.